A single count supports the clone carrying this T cell receptor (beta chain). This sample is drawn from a study of blood T cell repertoires in COVID-19. At the level of the study: The United States, Italy and Spain provided the acute and convalescent COVID-19 samples. The cDNA or gDNA used as material had been derived from T cells, B-cell-depleted T cells, or PBMCs.

V was shortened by 3 bases and J by 4 bases, with 9 bases between the two germline ends. The CDR3 contains 13 residues. In germline, CDR1 is SEHNR, CDR2 FQNEAQ (reference sequence). In the original processing: Using reference gene primer amplification, nucleated cell counts were estimated. TCRdb keeps only in-frame clones here, not all; method: immunoSEQ multiplex PCR. The V and J calls and the clone size are those of that table, but D and trimming were determined from the DNA. Counted here are some 100,000 clones, roughly 88% occurring once; the ten biggest clones make up about 6.3%. The source is a woman in her fifties or sixties with acute or convalescent COVID-19. This sequence joins TRBV7-9 and TRBJ1-2; D not certain. The sample comprised peripheral blood. CDR3: CASSLGSGYGYTF. CDR3 sequence (DNA): TGTGCCAGCAGCTTGGGCAGCGGCTATGGCTACACCTTC.